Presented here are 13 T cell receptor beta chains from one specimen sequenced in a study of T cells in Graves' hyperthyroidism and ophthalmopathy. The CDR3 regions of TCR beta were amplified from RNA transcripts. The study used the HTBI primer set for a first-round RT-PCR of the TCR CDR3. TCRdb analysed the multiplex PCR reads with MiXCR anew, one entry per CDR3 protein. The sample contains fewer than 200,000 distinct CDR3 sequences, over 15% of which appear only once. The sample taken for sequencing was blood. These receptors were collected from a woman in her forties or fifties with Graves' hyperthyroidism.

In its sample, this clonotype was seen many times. The CDR3 loop is CSVESDGPGQYF. CDR3 sequence (DNA): TGCAGCGTTGAGTCAGACGGGCCCGGGCAGTACTTC. The chain couples TRBV29-1 to TRBJ2-7; D gene unclear. This CDR3 has 12 amino acids. Per the germline V gene, CDR1 is SQVTM and CDR2 is ANQGSEA. Trimming pared 3 bases from V and 9 bases from J, leaving 15 bases between.

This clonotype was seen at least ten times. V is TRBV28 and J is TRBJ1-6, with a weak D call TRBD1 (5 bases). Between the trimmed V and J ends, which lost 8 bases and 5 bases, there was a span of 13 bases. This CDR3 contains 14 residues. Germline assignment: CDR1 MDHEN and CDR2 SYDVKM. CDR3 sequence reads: CASSRGVNNSPLHF. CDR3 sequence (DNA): TGTGCCAGCTCCCGAGGGGTAAATAATTCACCCCTCCACTTT.

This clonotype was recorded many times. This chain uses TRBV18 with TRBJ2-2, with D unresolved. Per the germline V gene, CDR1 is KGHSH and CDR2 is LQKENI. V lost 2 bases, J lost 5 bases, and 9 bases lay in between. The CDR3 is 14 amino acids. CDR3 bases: TGTGCCAGCTCACCAGACATCGGGACCGGGGAGCTGTTTTTT. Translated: CASSPDIGTGELFF.

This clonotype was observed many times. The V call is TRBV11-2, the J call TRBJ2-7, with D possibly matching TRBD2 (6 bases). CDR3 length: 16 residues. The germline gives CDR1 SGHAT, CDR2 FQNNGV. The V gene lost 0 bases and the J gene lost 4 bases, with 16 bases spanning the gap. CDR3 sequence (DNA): TGTGCCAGCAGCTTAGATGGAGGGCAGGGTGGGTACGAGCAGTACTTC. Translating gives CASSLDGGQGGYEQYF.

The CDR3 is CASSRGMRRADTQYF. In DNA, the CDR3 is TGTGCCAGCAGCCGCGGTATGCGAAGAGCAGATACGCAGTATTTT. The chain links TRBV7-9 to TRBJ2-3; D ambiguous. The CDR3 sequence is 15 residues long. CDR1 is SEHNR, CDR2 FQNEAQ, per germline (reference sequence). Trimming pared 5 bases from V and 4 bases from J, leaving 16 bases between.

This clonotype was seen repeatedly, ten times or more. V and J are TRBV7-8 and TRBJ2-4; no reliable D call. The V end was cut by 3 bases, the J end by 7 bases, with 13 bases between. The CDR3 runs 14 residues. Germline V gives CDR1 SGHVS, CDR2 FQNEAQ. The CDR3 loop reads CASSLVGPMNIQYF. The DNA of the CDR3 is TGTGCCAGCAGCTTGGTAGGGCCGATGAACATTCAGTACTTC.

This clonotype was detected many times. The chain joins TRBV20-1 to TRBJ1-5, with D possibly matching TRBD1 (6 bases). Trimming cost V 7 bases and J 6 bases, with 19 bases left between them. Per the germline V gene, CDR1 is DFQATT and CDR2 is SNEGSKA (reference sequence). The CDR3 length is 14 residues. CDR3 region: CSVLPTGFTQPQHF. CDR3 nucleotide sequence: TGCAGTGTCCTGCCCACAGGGTTTACTCAGCCCCAGCATTTT.

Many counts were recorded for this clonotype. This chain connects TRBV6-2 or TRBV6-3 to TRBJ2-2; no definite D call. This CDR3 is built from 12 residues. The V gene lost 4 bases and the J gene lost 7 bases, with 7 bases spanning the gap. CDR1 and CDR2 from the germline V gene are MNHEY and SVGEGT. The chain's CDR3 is CASSSNIGELFF. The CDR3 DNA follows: TGTGCCAGCAGTTCCAATATCGGGGAGCTGTTTTTT.

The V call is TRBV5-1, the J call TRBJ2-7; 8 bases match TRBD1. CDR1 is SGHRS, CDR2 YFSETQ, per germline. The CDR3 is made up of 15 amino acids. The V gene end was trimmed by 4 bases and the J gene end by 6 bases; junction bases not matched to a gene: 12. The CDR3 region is CASSLSGQAQLEQYF. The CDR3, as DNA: TGCGCCAGCAGCCTCTCGGGACAGGCCCAGCTCGAGCAGTACTTC.

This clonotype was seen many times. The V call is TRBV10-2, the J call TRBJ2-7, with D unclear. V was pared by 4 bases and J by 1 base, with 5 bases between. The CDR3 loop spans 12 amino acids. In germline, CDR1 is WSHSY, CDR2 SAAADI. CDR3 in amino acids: CASSGESYEQYF. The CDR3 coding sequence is TGCGCCAGCAGTGGAGAGTCCTACGAGCAGTACTTC.

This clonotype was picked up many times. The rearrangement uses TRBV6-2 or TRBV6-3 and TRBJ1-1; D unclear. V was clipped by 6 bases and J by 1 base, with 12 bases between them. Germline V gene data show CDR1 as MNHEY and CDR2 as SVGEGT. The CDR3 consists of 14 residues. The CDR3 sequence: CASSALLGNTEAFF. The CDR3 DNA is TGTGCCAGCAGCGCACTATTGGGGAACACTGAAGCTTTCTTT.

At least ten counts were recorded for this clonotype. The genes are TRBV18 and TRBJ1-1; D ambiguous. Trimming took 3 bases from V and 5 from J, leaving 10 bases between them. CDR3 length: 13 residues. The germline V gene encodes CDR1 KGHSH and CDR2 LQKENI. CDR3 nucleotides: TGTGCCAGCTCACCTCTGTTGCAGACTGAAGCTTTCTTT. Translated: CASSPLLQTEAFF.

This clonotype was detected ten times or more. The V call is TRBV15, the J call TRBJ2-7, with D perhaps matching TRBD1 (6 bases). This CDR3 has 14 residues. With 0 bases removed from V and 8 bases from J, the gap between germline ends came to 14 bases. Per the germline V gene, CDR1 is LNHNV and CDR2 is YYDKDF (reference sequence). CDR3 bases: TGTGCCACCAGCAGAGATCAGGGGAGTACACAGCAGTACTTC. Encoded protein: CATSRDQGSTQQYF. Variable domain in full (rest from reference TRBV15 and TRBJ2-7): DAMVIQNPRYQVTQFGKPVTLSCSQTLNHNVMYWYQQKSSQAPKLLFHYYDKDFNNEADTPDNFQSRRPNTSFCFLDIRSPGLGDTAMYLCATSRDQGSTQQYFGPGTRLTVT.